The sequence of this T cell receptor (beta chain) was determined in a study of Graves' ophthalmopathy and Graves' hyperthyroidism. Notes on the study in general: Most expanded thyroid clonotypes above 0.001 frequency also appeared in blood.

Germline CDR1 reads SQVTM; CDR2 reads ANQGSEA. This CDR3 is built from 15 residues. The V gene lost 4 bases and the J gene lost 0 bases, with 13 bases spanning the gap. At least ten counts were recorded for this clonotype. Its antigen remains unknown. Ophthalmopathy in the donors was of moderate-to-severe activity, with CAS ≥3, NOSPECS ≥4 and duration under 3 months. Uncontrolled infections, other autoimmune diseases, pregnancy or lactation barred patients from enrollment. It was from roughly 10 ml of fresh peripheral blood that the PBMCs came. Amplifying from RNA transcripts, the study obtained TCR beta CDR3 regions. HTBI-primed RT-PCR formed the first round, and a multiplex PCR formed the second. MiXCR was run by TCRdb on the multiplex PCR reads, yielding one entry per CDR3 protein. This table has 200,000 to 250,000 distinct CDR3 sequences, under 25% appearing once.

The TCR comes from a woman between 45 and 60 years old with Graves' ophthalmopathy. The rearrangement links TRBV29-1 to TRBJ1-3; maybe TRBD1 (5 bases). Sequenced input: peripheral blood. Written as DNA, the CDR3 is TGCAGCGTTGGTGGGGGAGCGAGCTCTGGAAACACCATATATTTT. Protein: CSVGGGASSGNTIYF.